A selection of T cell receptor beta chains follows, all from one sample in a study of sequential checkpoint blockade in melanoma. TCRdb's copy holds only in-frame clones and misses some; the assay was immunoSEQ multiplex PCR. The sample records roughly 30,000 clones, approximately 86% being singletons. The sequenced sample was CD8+ T cells sorted from blood (inferred from file names), obtained from a patient given nivolumab and ipilimumab in sequence. The source of these receptors is a human donor with melanoma. The CDR3 runs from the conserved cysteine through the conserved F or W. Each record gives: J gene, clone size, D gene, V gene, CDR3 protein, CDR3 DNA. D genes are given only for firm matches. The listing skips clone size in some rows; elsewhere it reads once, few, many or a size class.

J: TRBJ2-3
size: .
D: .
V: TRBV28
CDR3: CASRYVGAGDTQYF
DNA: TGTGCCAGCAGATACGTGGGAGCGGGAGATACGCAGTATTTT

J: TRBJ2-5
size: .
D: .
V: TRBV11-2
CDR3: CASSWPGETQYF
DNA: TGTGCCAGCAGCTGGCCGGGGGAGACCCAGTACTTC

J: TRBJ2-7
size: .
D: TRBD1
V: TRBV25-1
CDR3: CASSAKTKPGQGAYEQYF
DNA: TGTGCCAGCAGTGCCAAGACGAAACCGGGACAGGGGGCCTACGAGCAGTACTTC

J: TRBJ2-3
size: .
D: TRBD1
V: TRBV2
CDR3: CAKTGGTDTQYF
DNA: TGTGCCAAAACAGGGGGGACAGATACGCAGTATTTT

J: TRBJ2-1
size: .
D: .
V: TRBV5-6
CDR3: CASSLGLGYEQFF
DNA: TGTGCCAGCAGCTTGGGCCTAGGCTATGAGCAGTTCTTC

J: TRBJ1-1
size: .
D: TRBD1
V: TRBV4-1
CDR3: CASSQDVRGLTEAFF
DNA: TGCGCCAGCAGCCAAGATGTCAGGGGGCTAACTGAAGCTTTCTTT

J: TRBJ1-4
size: .
D: TRBD1
V: TRBV5-8
CDR3: CASSLFGQGAEKLFF
DNA: TGTGCCAGCAGCTTGTTTGGACAGGGGGCAGAAAAACTGTTTTTT

J: TRBJ2-7
size: .
D: .
V: TRBV7-9
CDR3: CASSSGVQRLSYEQYF
DNA: TGTGCCAGCAGCTCCGGGGTCCAGAGGCTCTCCTACGAGCAGTACTTC

J: TRBJ2-7
size: .
D: .
V: TRBV14
CDR3: CASSPDVPSGHYEQYF
DNA: TGTGCCAGCAGCCCGGACGTCCCGAGCGGTCACTACGAGCAGTACTTC

J: TRBJ2-1
size: .
D: .
V: TRBV15
CDR3: CATSPIDSSSYNEQFF
DNA: TGTGCCACCAGCCCCATCGACTCGAGCTCCTACAATGAGCAGTTCTTC

J: TRBJ2-5
size: .
D: TRBD1
V: TRBV7-9
CDR3: CASSSWTGKETQYF
DNA: TGTGCCAGCAGCTCCTGGACAGGGAAAGAGACCCAGTACTTC

J: TRBJ2-5
size: .
D: TRBD1
V: TRBV5-6
CDR3: CASSYPGQGIYQETQYF
DNA: TGTGCCAGCAGCTACCCTGGACAGGGGATTTACCAAGAGACCCAGTACTTC

J: TRBJ2-3
size: .
D: TRBD2
V: TRBV4-2
CDR3: CASSLRLAGTDTQYF
DNA: TGTGCCAGCAGTTTAAGACTAGCGGGCACAGATACGCAGTATTTT

J: TRBJ2-2
size: .
D: TRBD2
V: TRBV10-1
CDR3: CASSAGLAEWAGELFF
DNA: TGCGCCAGCAGTGCCGGGCTAGCGGAGTGGGCCGGGGAGCTGTTTTTT

J: TRBJ2-5
size: once
D: TRBD2
V: TRBV7-9
CDR3: CASSEGTEGLLQTQYF
DNA: TGTGCCAGCAGCGAAGGGACGGAGGGACTATTACAGACCCAGTACTTC

J: TRBJ2-1
size: .
D: TRBD2
V: TRBV9
CDR3: CASSGSGAPYNEQFF
DNA: TGTGCCAGCAGCGGTAGCGGGGCGCCCTACAATGAGCAGTTCTTC

J: TRBJ1-2
size: .
D: .
V: TRBV15
CDR3: CATSRAVKRLHGYTF
DNA: TGTGCCACCAGCAGAGCGGTGAAGCGCCTCCATGGCTACACCTTC

J: TRBJ2-5
size: once
D: .
V: TRBV6-5
CDR3: CASSYGSQETQYF
DNA: TGTGCCAGCAGTTATGGCAGCCAAGAGACCCAGTACTTC

J: TRBJ1-6
size: .
D: .
V: TRBV27
CDR3: CASSPTSGSYNSPLHF
DNA: TGTGCCAGCAGTCCCACGAGTGGCTCCTATAATTCACCCCTCCACTTT

J: TRBJ2-5
size: .
D: TRBD2
V: TRBV29-1
CDR3: CSIVGLAAQETQYF
DNA: TGCAGCATTGTGGGACTAGCGGCTCAAGAGACCCAGTACTTC

J: TRBJ1-2
size: once
D: .
V: TRBV4-1
CDR3: CASSQDLAPGYGYTF
DNA: TGCGCCAGCAGCCAAGATCTGGCCCCGGGCTATGGCTACACCTTC

J: TRBJ2-7
size: few
D: .
V: TRBV28
CDR3: CASSSYYEQYF
DNA: TGTGCCAGCAGTTCTTATTACGAGCAGTACTTC

J: TRBJ2-7
size: .
D: .
V: TRBV7-9
CDR3: CASSQDSYEQYF
DNA: TGTGCCAGCAGCCAGGACTCCTACGAGCAGTACTTC

J: TRBJ1-3
size: .
D: .
V: TRBV4-3
CDR3: CASSQVVFSRGFGNTIYF
DNA: TGCGCCAGCAGCCAAGTGGTCTTCTCCAGGGGCTTTGGAAACACCATATATTTT

J: TRBJ2-1
size: medium-sized
D: TRBD1
V: TRBV4-1
CDR3: CASSQDRWTGGYNEQFF
DNA: TGCGCCAGCAGCCAAGATCGGTGGACAGGGGGATACAATGAGCAGTTCTTC

J: TRBJ2-7
size: .
D: TRBD1
V: TRBV27
CDR3: CASGRTGAAYEQYF
DNA: TGTGCCAGCGGGAGGACAGGGGCGGCCTACGAGCAGTACTTC

J: TRBJ2-7
size: .
D: TRBD2
V: TRBV5-4
CDR3: CASSFGSGYIYEQYF
DNA: TGTGCCAGCAGCTTCGGTAGCGGGTATATCTACGAGCAGTACTTC

J: TRBJ2-7
size: .
D: .
V: TRBV2
CDR3: CASSEAASYEQYF
DNA: TGTGCCAGCAGTGAAGCAGCCTCCTACGAGCAGTACTTC

J: TRBJ2-3
size: .
D: TRBD1
V: TRBV15
CDR3: CATSRGRTGAKDTQYF
DNA: TGTGCCACCAGCAGAGGTAGGACAGGGGCGAAAGATACGCAGTATTTT

J: TRBJ2-1
size: .
D: .
V: TRBV7-2
CDR3: CASSPRASSQGSYNEQFF
DNA: TGTGCCAGCAGCCCCCGGGCCTCTTCACAGGGTTCCTACAATGAGCAGTTCTTC

J: TRBJ2-3
size: .
D: TRBD2
V: TRBV9
CDR3: CASSVDGGGEDTDTQYF
DNA: TGTGCCAGCAGCGTAGATGGCGGGGGGGAAGACACAGATACGCAGTATTTT

J: TRBJ2-1
size: .
D: TRBD1
V: TRBV18
CDR3: CASSPLGTGGALYYNEQFF
DNA: TGTGCCAGCTCACCCCTAGGGACAGGGGGCGCTTTATATTACAATGAGCAGTTCTTC

J: TRBJ2-7
size: few
D: TRBD1
V: TRBV2
CDR3: CASSEAPGQAYEQYF
DNA: TGTGCCAGCAGTGAAGCACCGGGACAGGCTTACGAGCAGTACTTC

J: TRBJ1-2
size: .
D: .
V: TRBV4-1
CDR3: CASSQDQSGYTF
DNA: TGCGCCAGCAGCCAAGATCAGTCCGGCTACACCTTC

J: TRBJ2-7
size: few
D: TRBD2
V: TRBV4-3
CDR3: CASSQDIAGGLYEQYF
DNA: TGCGCCAGCAGCCAAGATATAGCGGGAGGCCTCTACGAGCAGTACTTC